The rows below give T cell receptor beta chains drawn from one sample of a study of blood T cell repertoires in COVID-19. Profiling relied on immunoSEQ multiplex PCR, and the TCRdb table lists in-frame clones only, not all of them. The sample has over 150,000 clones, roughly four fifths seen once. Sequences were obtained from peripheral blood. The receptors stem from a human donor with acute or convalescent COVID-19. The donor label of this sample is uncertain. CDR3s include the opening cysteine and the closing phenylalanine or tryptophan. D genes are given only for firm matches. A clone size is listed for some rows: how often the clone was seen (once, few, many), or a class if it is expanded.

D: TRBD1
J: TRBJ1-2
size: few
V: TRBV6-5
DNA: TGTGCCAGCAGTTCCCGACAGGGGGCGGTCAACGGCTACACCTTC
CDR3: CASSSRQGAVNGYTF

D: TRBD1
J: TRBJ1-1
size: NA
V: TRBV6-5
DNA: TGTGCCAGCAGTCCACAGGGGGCGAACACTGAAGCTTTCTTT
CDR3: CASSPQGANTEAFF

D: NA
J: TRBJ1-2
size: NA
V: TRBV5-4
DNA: TGTGCCAGCAGCCTAGGGGCAGGTCACGAATTC
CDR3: CASSLGAGHEF

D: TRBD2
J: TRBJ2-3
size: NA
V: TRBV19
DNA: TGTGCCAGTAGTATGCTAGGACCCGGGACTAGCGGGAGAGGAGATACGCAGTATTTT
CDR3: CASSMLGPGTSGRGDTQYF

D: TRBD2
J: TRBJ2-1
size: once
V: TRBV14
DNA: TGTGCCAGCAGCCAAGGTCCCGGGACTAGCGGGAGTACCTACAATGAGCAGTTCTTC
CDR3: CASSQGPGTSGSTYNEQFF

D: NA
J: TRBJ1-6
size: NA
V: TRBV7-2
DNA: TGTGCCAGCAGCTTAGTCGGTAGTGGTAATTCACCCCTCCACTTT
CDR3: CASSLVGSGNSPLHF

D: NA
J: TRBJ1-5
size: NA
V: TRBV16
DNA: TGTGCCAGCAGCCCCGGGACTTGGGGGAATCAGCCCCAGCATTTT
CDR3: CASSPGTWGNQPQHF

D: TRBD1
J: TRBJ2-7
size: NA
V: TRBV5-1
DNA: TGCGCCAGCAGCTTGGCCCCAACAGGGGGTCCCTACGAGCAGTACTTC
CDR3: CASSLAPTGGPYEQYF

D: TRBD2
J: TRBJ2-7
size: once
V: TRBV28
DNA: TGTGCCAGCAGGCGGACTAGCGGGAATAATCGCCACGAGCAGTACTTC
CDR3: CASRRTSGNNRHEQYF

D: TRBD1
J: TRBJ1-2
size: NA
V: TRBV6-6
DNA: TGTGCCAGCACAAGGGTTCCAACAGGGGAGAATGGCTACACCTTC
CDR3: CASTRVPTGENGYTF

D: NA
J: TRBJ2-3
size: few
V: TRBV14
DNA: TGTGCCAGCAGCCCCCAGGGGAAAAGCACAGATACGCAGTATTTT
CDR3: CASSPQGKSTDTQYF

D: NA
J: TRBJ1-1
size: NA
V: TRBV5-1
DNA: TGCGCCAGCAGCCCGCAGGGCGGGAACACTGAAGCTTTCTTT
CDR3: CASSPQGGNTEAFF